This record concerns one T cell receptor (beta chain) sequence. What it binds is unknown. The data are from a study of blood T cells in healthy people across ages. Study details: About one barcoded beta molecule was captured per two T cells (by template switching).

Study-wide results and limits: When one million T cells were used, diversity estimates were thought to be underestimates.

This CDR3 is built from 15 residues. The junction had 8 bases not matched to a gene; V was cut back by 6 bases and J by 0 bases. Germline CDR1 reads MNHEY; CDR2 reads SVGAGI. The second PCR ran about 6 to 11 cycles with a sample-barcoded 5' primer and J-beta primers. Using its own MiXCR run on the 5' RACE reads, TCRdb lists one record per CDR3 protein. The sample shows under 2,000,000 distinct CDR3 sequences, roughly 52% of them seen only once. The sequence was collected from a woman in her forties in good health. The chain joins TRBV6-5 to TRBJ2-7; 7 nucleotides match TRBD2. Sequencing was done on a sample of blood. The CDR3 region has the DNA TGTGCCAGCAGGGATCCCGGGGGGAGCTCCTACGAGCAGTACTTC. Its translation is CASRDPGGSSYEQYF.